Below are 19 T cell receptor beta chains sequenced from a single sample in a study of blood T cell repertoires in COVID-19. Produced via immunoSEQ multiplex PCR; TCRdb's table is partial and in-frame only. The sample includes 150,000 or so clones, around 89% of them seen just once. The sequenced material came from peripheral blood. These receptors came from a man aged 55 to 70 with COVID-19, enrolled during active disease.

The chain uses TRBV20-1 and TRBJ1-6; TRBD1 is a possible D gene (5 bases). This CDR3 region has 15 residues. Germline CDR1 DFQATT, CDR2 SNEGSKA (reference sequence). V shed 3 bases and J shed 10 bases, with 19 bases lying between them. The CDR3, as DNA: TGCAGTGCTAGTCCAGGGCAGTTGCAGTCGTCACCCCTCCACTTT. This codes for CSASPGQLQSSPLHF.

The V and J genes are TRBV6-5 and TRBJ1-5, with no clear D. Germline CDR1 MNHEY, CDR2 SVGAGI. Trimming stripped 6 bases from V and 0 bases from J, with 6 bases between. The CDR3 is 13 amino acids. The CDR3: CASSPSSNQPQHF. CDR3 sequence (DNA): TGTGCCAGCAGCCCCAGTAGCAATCAGCCCCAGCATTTT.

This clone has just a few counts. The chain employs TRBV6-5 and TRBJ1-2, with D hard to call. The germline V gene has CDR1 MNHEY and CDR2 SVGAGI. The CDR3 is 12 residues long. Trimming left V 5 bases short and J 0 bases short, with 4 bases between. Written as DNA, the CDR3 is TGTGCCAGCAGTCAAACTAACTATGGCTACACCTTC. It codes for CASSQTNYGYTF.

The J gene is TRBJ1-2, the V gene TRBV2; 8 nucleotides align to TRBD1. The trim removed 3 bases at V and 8 bases at J, leaving 14 bases unmatched. Germline V lookup: CDR1 SNHLY, CDR2 FYNNEI. The CDR3 is made up of 16 amino acids. CDR3 DNA: TGTGCCAGCAGTGAGGGGTCCTCAGGGGGCAAGAGAGGCTACACCTTC. Its translation: CASSEGSSGGKRGYTF.

The chain joins TRBV27 to TRBJ1-4, with 11 bases that match TRBD1. Trimming removed 5 bases from V and 6 bases from J; junction bases left unmatched: 2. The CDR3 consists of 14 residues. Germline V gene sequence: CDR1 MNHEY, CDR2 SMNVEV (reference sequence). CDR3 sequence reads: CASSQDRGHEKLFF. Written as DNA, the CDR3 is TGTGCCAGCAGTCAGGACAGGGGGCATGAAAAACTGTTTTTT.

This chain joins TRBV10-3 and TRBJ2-2, with D unresolved. The V end was cut by 0 bases, the J end by 4 bases, with 6 bases between. The CDR3 loop spans 14 amino acids. Germline V CDR1 and CDR2: ENHRY, SYGVKD. This CDR3 reads CAISESTGTGELFF. In nucleotides, the CDR3 is TGTGCCATCAGTGAGTCGACGGGCACCGGGGAGCTGTTTTTT.

The rearrangement joins TRBV6-5 to TRBJ1-1, with TRBD1 matching over 8 bases. This CDR3 comprises 16 residues. J was trimmed by 0 bases and V by 2 bases; bases with no gene match: 5. The V gene's germline CDR1 is MNHEY and CDR2 SVGAGI. The CDR3: CASSYPPGGMNTEAFF. The CDR3 DNA sequence: TGTGCCAGCAGTTACCCCCCAGGGGGCATGAACACTGAAGCTTTCTTT.

CDR3 sequence: CASSTLAGASTDTQYF. CDR3 in DNA: TGTGCCAGTAGTACTTTAGCGGGTGCTAGCACAGATACGCAGTATTTT. The chain uses TRBV19 and TRBJ2-3, with 7 bases lining up with TRBD2. This CDR3 is 16 amino acids long. The germline V gene has CDR1 LNHDA and CDR2 SQIVND (reference sequence). Trimming at V came to 4 bases and at J to 0 bases, leaving 7 bases not matched to a gene.

The chain carries TRBV18 and TRBJ2-1; TRBD1 matches 10 bases. Per the germline V gene, CDR1 is KGHSH and CDR2 is LQKENI. Trimming removed 3 bases from V and 9 bases from J; junction bases left unmatched: 8. The CDR3 has 15 amino acids. CDR3 sequence (DNA): TGTGCCAGCTCACCCCCAGGGACAGGGGACGGTGAGCAGTTCTTC. Translated, it gives CASSPPGTGDGEQFF.

The rearrangement uses TRBV5-5 and TRBJ1-3, with no clear D. V lost 3 bases, J lost 0 bases, and 10 bases lay in between. The CDR3 covers 15 residues. Germline V gives CDR1 SGHKS, CDR2 YYEKEE (reference sequence). This CDR3 is CASSSEVSSGNTIYF. The CDR3 coding sequence is TGTGCCAGCAGCTCGGAGGTGAGCTCTGGAAACACCATATATTTT.

V usage is TRBV9 and J usage is TRBJ2-7, with TRBD1 identical over 7 bases. CDR1 is SGDLS and CDR2 is YYNGEE in the germline V gene. The CDR3 contains 14 residues. The trim removed 4 bases at V and 7 bases at J, leaving 11 bases unmatched. The CDR3 DNA follows: TGTGCCAGCAGCTCACAGGGGTTAGGAAGGGAGCAGTACTTC. It encodes CASSSQGLGREQYF. The entire variable domain, with the rest obtained from reference TRBV9 and TRBJ2-7, is as follows: DSGVTQTPKHLITATGQRVTLRCSPRSGDLSVYWYQQSLDQGLQFLIQYYNGEERAKGNILERFSAQQFPDLHSELNLSSLELGDSALYFCASSSQGLGREQYFGPGTRLTVT.

This clone was counted only a few times. CDR3 sequence: CASSLGQGVNQPQHF. CDR3 bases: TGCGCCAGCAGCTTGGGTCAGGGGGTAAATCAGCCCCAGCATTTT. The chain recombines TRBV5-1 with TRBJ1-5; 7 bases match TRBD1. Germline loops: CDR1 SGHRS, CDR2 YFSETQ. Losses at the gene ends were 0 bases for V and 4 bases for J; bases not matched to a gene: 4. The CDR3 covers 15 residues.

V usage is TRBV24-1 and J usage is TRBJ2-1; D is perhaps TRBD2 (6 bases). Germline V gene data show CDR1 as KGHDR and CDR2 as SFDVKD. V was cut by 2 bases and J by 0 bases, with 10 bases left in between. The CDR3 is made up of 16 amino acids. The CDR3 loop reads CATSDSSESSYNEQFF. CDR3 coding DNA: TGTGCCACCAGTGATTCTAGCGAGAGCTCCTACAATGAGCAGTTCTTC.

This rearrangement joins TRBV2 to TRBJ1-6; 9 bases map to TRBD1. The germline CDR1 and CDR2 sequences are SNHLY and FYNNEI. Trimming removed 7 bases from V and 7 bases from J; junction bases left unmatched: 8. The CDR3 spans 15 residues. The CDR3 region is CASTRGQGNNSPLHF. In DNA form, the CDR3 reads TGTGCCAGCACCAGGGGACAGGGAAACAATTCACCCCTCCACTTT. Full variable domain (remainder filled in from reference TRBV2 and TRBJ1-6): EPEVTQTPSHQVTQMGQEVILRCVPISNHLYFYWYRQILGQKVEFLVSFYNNEISEKSEIFDDQFSVERPDGSNFTLKIRSTKLEDSAMYFCASTRGQGNNSPLHFGNGTRLTVT.

The table lists this clone with a few counts. The genes are TRBV6-2 or TRBV6-3 and TRBJ2-1; D may be TRBD2 (5 bases). This CDR3 has 14 residues. Looked up from germline, CDR1 is MNHEY and CDR2 is SVGEGT. The V and J ends lost 6 bases and 4 bases respectively, with 13 bases between them. CDR3 bases: TGTGCCAGCAGCCTTACTAGTGGGTACAATGAGCAGTTCTTC. Its protein is CASSLTSGYNEQFF.

The chain joins TRBV5-1 to TRBJ1-2; TRBD1 might be the D (6 bases). Trimming took 0 bases from V and 3 from J, leaving 12 bases between them. Germline V lookup: CDR1 SGHRS, CDR2 YFSETQ. The CDR3 is made up of 15 amino acids. CDR3 DNA: TGCGCCAGCAGCTTGGACAGGGTAGCTGACTATGGCTACACCTTC. Its protein product is CASSLDRVADYGYTF.

V and J are TRBV19 and TRBJ1-1, with a possible D match to TRBD1 (6 bases). CDR1 and CDR2 from the germline V gene are LNHDA and SQIVND (reference sequence). The CDR3 covers 15 residues. V gave up 3 bases and J gave up 2 bases, with 13 bases separating them. The CDR3 DNA reads TGTGCCAGTAGTATCGAGCGGGGGGCAAACACTGAAGCTTTCTTT. Translating gives CASSIERGANTEAFF.

This clone was seen a handful of times. The rearrangement uses TRBV12-3 or TRBV12-4 and TRBJ1-2; possibly TRBD1 for D (5 bases). Trimming removed 1 base at V and 3 bases at J, with 6 bases between. This CDR3 contains 13 residues. The DNA for the CDR3 is TGTGCCAGCAGTTTAGGCAGGGACTATGGCTACACCTTC. Its protein is CASSLGRDYGYTF.

The chain carries TRBV7-8 and TRBJ1-2; 9 nucleotides line up with TRBD1. The junction had 6 bases not matched to a gene; V was cut back by 5 bases and J by 2 bases. Looked up from germline, CDR1 is SGHVS and CDR2 is FQNEAQ. The CDR3 totals 15 residues. CDR3 DNA sequence: TGTGCCAGCAGCCTCGCAGGACAGGGGAACTATGGCTACACCTTC. Translation: CASSLAGQGNYGYTF.